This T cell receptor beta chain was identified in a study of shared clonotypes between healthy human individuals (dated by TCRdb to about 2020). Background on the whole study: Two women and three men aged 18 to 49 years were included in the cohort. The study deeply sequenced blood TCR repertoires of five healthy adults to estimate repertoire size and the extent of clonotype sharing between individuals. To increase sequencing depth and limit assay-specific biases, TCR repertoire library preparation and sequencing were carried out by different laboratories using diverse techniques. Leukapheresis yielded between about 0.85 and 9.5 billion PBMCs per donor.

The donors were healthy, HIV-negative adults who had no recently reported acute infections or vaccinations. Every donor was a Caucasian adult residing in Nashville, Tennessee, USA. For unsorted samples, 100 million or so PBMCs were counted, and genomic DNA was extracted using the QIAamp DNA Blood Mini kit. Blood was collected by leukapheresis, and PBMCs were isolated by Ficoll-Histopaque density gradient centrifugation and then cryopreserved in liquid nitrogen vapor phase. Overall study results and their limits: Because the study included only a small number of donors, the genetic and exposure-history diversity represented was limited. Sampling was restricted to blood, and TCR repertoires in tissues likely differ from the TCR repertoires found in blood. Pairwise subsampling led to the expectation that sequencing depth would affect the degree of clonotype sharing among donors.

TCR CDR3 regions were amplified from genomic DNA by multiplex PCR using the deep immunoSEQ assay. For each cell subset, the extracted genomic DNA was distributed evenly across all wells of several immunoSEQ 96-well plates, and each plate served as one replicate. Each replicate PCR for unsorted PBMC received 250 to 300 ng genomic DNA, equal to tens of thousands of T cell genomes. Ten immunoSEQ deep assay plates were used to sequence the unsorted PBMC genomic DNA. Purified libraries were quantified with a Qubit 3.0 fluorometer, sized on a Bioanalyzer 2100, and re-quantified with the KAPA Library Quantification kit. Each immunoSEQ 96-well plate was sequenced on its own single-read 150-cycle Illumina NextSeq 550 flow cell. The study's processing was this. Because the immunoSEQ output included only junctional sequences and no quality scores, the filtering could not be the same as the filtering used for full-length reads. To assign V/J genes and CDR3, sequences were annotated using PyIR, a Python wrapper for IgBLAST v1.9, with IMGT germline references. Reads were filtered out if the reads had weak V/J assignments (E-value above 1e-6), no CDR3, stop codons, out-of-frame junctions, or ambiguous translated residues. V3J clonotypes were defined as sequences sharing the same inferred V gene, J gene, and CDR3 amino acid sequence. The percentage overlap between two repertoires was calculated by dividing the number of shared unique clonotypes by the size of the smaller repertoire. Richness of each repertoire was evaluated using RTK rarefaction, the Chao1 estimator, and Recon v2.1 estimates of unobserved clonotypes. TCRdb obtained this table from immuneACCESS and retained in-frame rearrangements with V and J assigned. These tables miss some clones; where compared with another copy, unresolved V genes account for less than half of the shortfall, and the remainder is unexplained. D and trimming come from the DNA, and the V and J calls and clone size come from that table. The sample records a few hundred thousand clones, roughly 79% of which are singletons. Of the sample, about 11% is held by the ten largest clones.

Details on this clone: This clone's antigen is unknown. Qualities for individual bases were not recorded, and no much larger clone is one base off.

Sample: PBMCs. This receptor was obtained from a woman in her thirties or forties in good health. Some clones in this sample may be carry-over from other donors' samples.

The CDR3 reads CASSQQGTTALGGYTF. DNA sequence: TGCGCCAGCAGCCAACAGGGGACGACCGCACTGGGGGGCTACACCTTC. The receptor chain draws on TRBV4-1 and TRBJ1-2; the D region possibly corresponds to TRBD1 (6 bases align). The CDR1 and CDR2 encoded by the germline V gene are MGHRA and YSYEKL. The junction carries 21 bases between V and J, which are trimmed by 2 bases and 8 bases respectively. The CDR3 spans 16 residues, from the cysteine through the phenylalanine. Only the CDR3 DNA stays, 48 bases, in frame from base 1.